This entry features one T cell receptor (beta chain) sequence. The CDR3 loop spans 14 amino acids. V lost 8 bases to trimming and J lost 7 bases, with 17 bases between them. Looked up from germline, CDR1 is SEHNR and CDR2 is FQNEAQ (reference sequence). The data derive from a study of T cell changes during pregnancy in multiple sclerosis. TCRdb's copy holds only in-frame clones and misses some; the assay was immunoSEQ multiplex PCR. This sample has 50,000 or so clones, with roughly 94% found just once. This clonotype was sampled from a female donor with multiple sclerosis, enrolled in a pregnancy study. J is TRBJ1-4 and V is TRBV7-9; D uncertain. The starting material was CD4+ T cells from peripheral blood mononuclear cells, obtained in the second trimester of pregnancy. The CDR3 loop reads CASVNAGSGEKLFF. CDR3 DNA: TGTGCCAGCGTAAACGCGGGGTCCGGTGAAAAACTGTTTTTT.